The clone carrying this TCR beta chain showed up just once. Its antigen remains unidentified. Other DNA variants within this sample encode the same CDR3. These data come from a study of shared clonotypes between healthy human individuals. Study-wide background: A couple of women and a few men aged 18 to 49 served as donors.

Regarding the study as a whole: For naive CD4 cells, roughly 5% of clonotypes were shared across several donors.

V was trimmed by 3 bases and J by 0 bases, leaving 10 bases between them. The germline V gene encodes CDR1 SGDLS and CDR2 YYNGEE. The CDR3 has 14 amino acids. The assay was immunoSEQ multiplex PCR, and TCRdb's table has in-frame clones only and misses some. The sample consists of about 1.4 million clones, over 95% of them appearing once. Into CD45RA+ naive and CD45RA-negative memory subsets, the CD4+ cells were split. V gene TRBV9 combines with J gene TRBJ2-7, with D maybe TRBD1 (6 bases). The sample comprised naive CD4+ T cells sorted from blood. The subset is: CD45RA+ positively selected. This TCR was sampled from a man younger than 40 in good health. CDR3 in amino acids: CASSAGQPSYEQYF. The CDR3 DNA reads as TGTGCCAGCAGCGCAGGACAGCCCTCCTACGAGCAGTACTTC.